This TCR beta chain stems from a study of cytomegalovirus exposure and HLA in healthy donors. This CDR3 is built from 13 residues. The germline V gene has CDR1 MGHDK and CDR2 SYGVNS. Some clones are missing from TCRdb's copy, which holds only in-frame ones; the method was immunoSEQ multiplex PCR. Of approximately 120,000 clones in the sample, around 90% were seen once. Comment on this clone: Its ends do not fully match the called genes, so a read error is possible.

The genes are TRBV25-1 and TRBJ1-3; unclear D gene. Specimen: PBMCs. The source of this sequence is a woman between 18 and 29 years old in good health and CMV-seronegative. This chain's CDR3 is CASSESPGDTIYF. The CDR3 bases are TGTGCCAGCAGTGAATCCCCTGGAGACACCATATATTTT.